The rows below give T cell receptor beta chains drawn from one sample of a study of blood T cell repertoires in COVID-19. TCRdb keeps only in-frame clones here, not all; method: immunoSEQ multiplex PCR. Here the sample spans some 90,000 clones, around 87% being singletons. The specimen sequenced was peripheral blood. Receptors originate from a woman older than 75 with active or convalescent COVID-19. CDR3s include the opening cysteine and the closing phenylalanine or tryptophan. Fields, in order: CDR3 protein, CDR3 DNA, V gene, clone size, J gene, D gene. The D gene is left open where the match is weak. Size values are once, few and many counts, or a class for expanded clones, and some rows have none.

CSANQYRGAFF	TGCAGTGCTAACCAGTACAGGGGAGCTTTCTTT	TRBV20-1	-	TRBJ1-1	TRBD1
CASVDRTVGTEAFF	TGTGCCAGCGTCGATAGGACAGTAGGTACTGAAGCTTTCTTT	TRBV2	-	TRBJ1-1	-
CASSQTLAGGGDEQFF	TGTGCCAGCAGCCAAACACTAGCGGGAGGAGGGGATGAGCAGTTCTTC	TRBV5-5	-	TRBJ2-1	TRBD2
CASSVDNIPPNNEQFF	TGTGCCAGCAGCGTAGATAACATACCGCCGAACAATGAGCAGTTCTTC	TRBV9	-	TRBJ2-1	-
CASSSGNTGTDTQYF	TGCGCCAGCAGCTCTGGTAATACAGGGACAGATACGCAGTATTTT	TRBV4-1	-	TRBJ2-3	-
CASSTGTIRTDTQYF	TGTGCCAGTAGTACAGGGACTATTCGCACAGATACGCAGTATTTT	TRBV19	-	TRBJ2-3	TRBD2
CASSQDIKRTRSYEQYF	TGCGCCAGCAGCCAAGACATAAAGCGGACCCGGTCCTACGAGCAGTACTTC	TRBV4-1	-	TRBJ2-7	-
CASTSGLAGERQFF	TGTGCCAGCACCTCGGGACTAGCGGGAGAACGGCAGTTCTTC	TRBV2	-	TRBJ2-1	TRBD2
CASSPSSQPGQGEQFF	TGTGCCAGCAGCCCAAGTTCACAGCCCGGTCAGGGTGAGCAGTTCTTC	TRBV7-3	-	TRBJ2-1	-
CATSRDSSGSYTQYF	TGTGCCACCAGCAGAGATTCTAGCGGGTCCTATACGCAGTATTTT	TRBV15	-	TRBJ2-3	TRBD2
CASRHTDLKSGYTF	TGCGCCAGCCGCCACACGGACTTAAAGTCTGGCTACACCTTC	TRBV5-1	-	TRBJ1-2	-
CAIRVGREGTDTQYF	TGTGCCATCCGTGTAGGGCGGGAGGGAACAGATACGCAGTATTTT	TRBV10-3	once	TRBJ2-3	TRBD2
CASSDRGSYNEQFF	TGTGCCAGTAGTGACCGGGGCTCCTACAATGAGCAGTTCTTC	TRBV19	-	TRBJ2-1	-
CASTDRTTSYEQYF	TGTGCCAGCACAGACCGGACTACGTCCTACGAGCAGTACTTC	TRBV5-4	-	TRBJ2-7	-
CASSSQISYEQYF	TGTGCCAGCAGCTCCCAGATTTCCTACGAGCAGTACTTC	TRBV3-1/TRBV3-2	-	TRBJ2-7	-
CASRGERGKSGNTIYF	TGTGCCAGTAGGGGGGAGAGGGGGAAGAGTGGAAACACCATATATTTT	TRBV19	-	TRBJ1-3	-
CATSDSRVGETQYF	TGTGCCACCAGTGACAGCAGGGTCGGAGAGACCCAGTACTTC	TRBV24-1	-	TRBJ2-5	-
CASSTLGLALHF	TGTGCCAGCAGTACCCTGGGCTTGGCCCTCCACTTT	TRBV28	-	TRBJ1-6	-
CASSHEATTLTYEQYF	TGTGCCAGTAGTCACGAAGCCACTACCCTAACCTACGAGCAGTACTTC	TRBV19	-	TRBJ2-7	-
CSVGRDSGQQYF	TGCAGCGTTGGCCGGGACTCCGGGCAGCAGTACTTC	TRBV29-1	once	TRBJ2-7	-
CASSPTGYQPQHF	TGTGCCAGCAGCCCTACAGGTTATCAGCCCCAGCATTTT	TRBV6-2/TRBV6-3	-	TRBJ1-5	-
CASGYRDSGANVLTF	TGTGCCAGCGGCTACAGGGACTCTGGGGCCAACGTCCTGACTTTC	TRBV5-6	-	TRBJ2-6	-
CASSPGSTHSNQPQHF	TGTGCCAGCTCGCCGGGGTCGACCCATAGCAATCAGCCCCAGCATTTT	TRBV18	-	TRBJ1-5	-
CASGWGQGDGDTQYF	TGTGCCAGCGGTTGGGGACAGGGTGATGGAGATACGCAGTATTTT	TRBV2	once	TRBJ2-3	TRBD1
CASSPFGVQETQYF	TGTGCCAGCAGCCCATTCGGGGTCCAAGAGACCCAGTACTTC	TRBV28	-	TRBJ2-5	-
CASRGQGGNSPLHF	TGTGCCAGCAGAGGACAGGGCGGGAATTCACCCCTCCACTTT	TRBV2	-	TRBJ1-6	TRBD1
CASSPGGGRADTQYF	TGTGCCAGCTCACCGGGTGGCGGGAGAGCAGATACGCAGTATTTT	TRBV18	-	TRBJ2-3	TRBD2
CARDRDFYNEQFF	TGTGCCAGAGACAGGGATTTCTACAATGAGCAGTTCTTC	TRBV9	-	TRBJ2-1	TRBD1
CASSTRTGMNTEAFF	TGTGCCAGCAGCACCCGGACAGGAATGAACACTGAAGCTTTCTTT	TRBV7-8	-	TRBJ1-1	TRBD1
CATSRDRGTGLNSAGNTIYF	TGTGCCACCAGCAGAGATCGTGGGACAGGGTTAAATAGTGCTGGAAACACCATATATTTT	TRBV15	once	TRBJ1-3	TRBD1
CASTYSGERHEQFF	TGCGCCAGCACCTATAGCGGGGAAAGGCATGAGCAGTTCTTC	TRBV10-1	-	TRBJ2-1	TRBD2
CASSRTDSSYEQYF	TGTGCCAGCAGCAGGACTGATAGCTCCTACGAGCAGTACTTC	TRBV2	-	TRBJ2-7	-
CASSPTGARNEKLFF	TGTGCCAGTAGTCCTACAGGGGCAAGAAATGAAAAACTGTTTTTT	TRBV19	-	TRBJ1-4	TRBD1
CASSLGGGGREPTQYF	TGTGCCAGCAGTTTAGGGGGGGGCGGGAGGGAGCCGACCCAGTACTTC	TRBV27	once	TRBJ2-5	TRBD2
CASSLGTSGYNEQFF	TGTGCCAGCAGCTTAGGGACTAGCGGATACAATGAGCAGTTCTTC	TRBV7-6	-	TRBJ2-1	TRBD2
CASSDGQGVTDTQYF	TGCGCCAGCAGTGATGGGCAGGGGGTCACAGATACGCAGTATTTT	TRBV10-1	-	TRBJ2-3	TRBD1
CASSFRGGGNTEAFF	TGTGCCAGCAGTTTTAGAGGGGGGGGGAACACTGAAGCTTTCTTT	TRBV28	-	TRBJ1-1	-
CATSAADTDTQYF	TGTGCCACCAGTGCTGCAGACACAGATACGCAGTATTTT	TRBV24-1	-	TRBJ2-3	-
CATSDGNRDTLGAFF	TGTGCCACCAGTGATGGGAACCGGGACACCCTAGGAGCTTTCTTT	TRBV24-1	-	TRBJ1-1	-
CASSHGDIWKQYF	TGTGCCAGCAGCCACGGGGACATTTGGAAGCAGTACTTC	TRBV6-2/TRBV6-3	-	TRBJ2-7	-
CASSFPSGGSSYNEQFF	TGCGCCAGCAGCTTCCCGAGCGGAGGGAGCTCCTACAATGAGCAGTTCTTC	TRBV5-1	-	TRBJ2-1	-